The rows below give T cell receptor beta chains drawn from one sample of a study of blood T cells in healthy people across ages. Each CDR3 protein is one row after TCRdb ran MiXCR on the 5' RACE reads. The sample has 1.5 million to 2 million distinct CDR3 sequences, about 28% seen once. The material sequenced was blood. Receptors originate from a woman in her 30s in good health. CDR3s include the opening cysteine and the closing phenylalanine or tryptophan. The order of the fields is D gene, V gene, clone size, J gene, CDR3 DNA, CDR3 protein. D genes are given only for firm matches. Rows give clone size only sometimes, using once, few, many, or a class for an expanded clone.

D gene: .
V gene: TRBV6-6
clone size: many
J gene: TRBJ2-7
CDR3 DNA: TGTGCCAGCAGTTACAGCAGGGGTTCCTACGAGCAGTACTTC
CDR3 protein: CASSYSRGSYEQYF

D gene: .
V gene: TRBV20-1
clone size: few
J gene: TRBJ1-1
CDR3 DNA: TGCAGTGCCCGGGGGGGGTTGGACACTGAAGCTTTCTTT
CDR3 protein: CSARGGLDTEAFF

D gene: .
V gene: TRBV27
clone size: .
J gene: TRBJ1-2
CDR3 DNA: TGTGCCAGCAGGCCTACGGGGAGGGCGGAGTCGGGCTACACCTTC
CDR3 protein: CASRPTGRAESGYTF

D gene: TRBD2
V gene: TRBV7-2
clone size: many
J gene: TRBJ2-7
CDR3 DNA: TGTGCCAGCAGCTTTATAACTAGCGACTCCTACGAGCAGTACTTC
CDR3 protein: CASSFITSDSYEQYF

D gene: .
V gene: TRBV6-6
clone size: .
J gene: TRBJ2-1
CDR3 DNA: TGTGCCAGCAGTCTAACGAGAATCTCCTACAATGAGCAGTTCTTC
CDR3 protein: CASSLTRISYNEQFF

D gene: .
V gene: TRBV5-6
clone size: .
J gene: TRBJ2-7
CDR3 DNA: TGTGCCAGCAGCGATGCGGGCCCCTACGAGCAGTACTTC
CDR3 protein: CASSDAGPYEQYF

D gene: .
V gene: TRBV21-1
clone size: few
J gene: TRBJ1-5
CDR3 DNA: TGTGCCAGCAGCAAAGAGGGGGTCTTTTACAGGGCCTTATCTCAGCCCCAGCATTTT
CDR3 protein: CASSKEGVFYRALSQPQHF

D gene: TRBD2
V gene: TRBV5-1
clone size: .
J gene: TRBJ2-1
CDR3 DNA: TGCGCCAGCAGGGACGGGACTAGCGGGACGTATGAGCAGTTCTTC
CDR3 protein: CASRDGTSGTYEQFF

D gene: TRBD1
V gene: TRBV5-1
clone size: .
J gene: TRBJ2-7
CDR3 DNA: TGCGCCAGCAGCGCTGGCAGGGGGCCTTCCTACGAGCAGTACTTC
CDR3 protein: CASSAGRGPSYEQYF

D gene: .
V gene: TRBV7-2
clone size: .
J gene: TRBJ2-7
CDR3 DNA: TGTGCCAGCAGCTTACATAGCGAGGACGAGCAGTACTTC
CDR3 protein: CASSLHSEDEQYF

D gene: .
V gene: TRBV6-2/TRBV6-3
clone size: .
J gene: TRBJ2-5
CDR3 DNA: TGTACCAGCAGCCGGGGACAGACCCAGTACTTC
CDR3 protein: CTSSRGQTQYF

D gene: TRBD2
V gene: TRBV29-1
clone size: many
J gene: TRBJ2-5
CDR3 DNA: TGCAGCGTTGTACTAGCGGGGAGGGGGGAGACCCAGTACTTC
CDR3 protein: CSVVLAGRGETQYF

D gene: .
V gene: TRBV27
clone size: many
J gene: TRBJ2-5
CDR3 DNA: TGTGCCAGCAGTTTATCTCACAAACCAGAGACCCAGTACTTC
CDR3 protein: CASSLSHKPETQYF

D gene: TRBD2
V gene: TRBV7-2
clone size: .
J gene: TRBJ2-1
CDR3 DNA: TGTGCCAGCCAAGGACTAGCGGGAGGCAATGAGCAGTTCTTC
CDR3 protein: CASQGLAGGNEQFF

D gene: .
V gene: TRBV28
clone size: .
J gene: TRBJ2-3
CDR3 DNA: TGTGCCAGCAGCCCGGGACCACAGCGAGGGGGCACAGATACGCAGTATTTT
CDR3 protein: CASSPGPQRGGTDTQYF

D gene: .
V gene: TRBV4-3
clone size: many
J gene: TRBJ2-3
CDR3 DNA: TGCGCCAGCAGCCAAGATCCCACGGCTCGCACAGATACGCAGTATTTT
CDR3 protein: CASSQDPTARTDTQYF

D gene: TRBD1
V gene: TRBV24-1
clone size: .
J gene: TRBJ1-2
CDR3 DNA: TGTGCCACCAGCCAACAACAGGGGCCGCTTTTATACTACACCTTC
CDR3 protein: CATSQQQGPLLYYTF

D gene: .
V gene: TRBV5-5
clone size: few
J gene: TRBJ2-5
CDR3 DNA: TGTGCCAGCTCCCTTGGACGCCAATCATGGGAGACCCAGTACTTC
CDR3 protein: CASSLGRQSWETQYF

D gene: TRBD2
V gene: TRBV24-1
clone size: .
J gene: TRBJ2-5
CDR3 DNA: TGTGCCACCAGTGATTCCCCGACTAGCGGGAGCCATGAGCAGTACTTC
CDR3 protein: CATSDSPTSGSHEQYF

D gene: .
V gene: TRBV3-1
clone size: many
J gene: TRBJ2-3
CDR3 DNA: TGTGCCAGCAGCCAAGATAATTCGGCAGATACGCAGTATTTT
CDR3 protein: CASSQDNSADTQYF

D gene: .
V gene: TRBV6-5
clone size: many
J gene: TRBJ2-7
CDR3 DNA: TGTGCCAGCAGCGGCCGAAGATACGAGCAGTACTTC
CDR3 protein: CASSGRRYEQYF

D gene: TRBD2
V gene: TRBV6-6
clone size: .
J gene: TRBJ2-1
CDR3 DNA: TGTACCAGCAGCCTCAGCGGGGTGTCCTACAATGAGCAGTTCTTC
CDR3 protein: CTSSLSGVSYNEQFF

D gene: .
V gene: TRBV11-2
clone size: many
J gene: TRBJ2-5
CDR3 DNA: TGTGCCAGCAGCTTTTTAGGGACCGGGGAGACCCAGTACTTC
CDR3 protein: CASSFLGTGETQYF

D gene: .
V gene: TRBV5-1
clone size: .
J gene: TRBJ1-1
CDR3 DNA: TGCGCCAGCAGCCCCCGCCGAGACACTGAAGCTTTCTTT
CDR3 protein: CASSPRRDTEAFF

D gene: TRBD2
V gene: TRBV7-9
clone size: once
J gene: TRBJ2-5
CDR3 DNA: TGTGCCAGCAGCCTCCCCAGCGGGGGACTACAAGAGACCCAGTACTTC
CDR3 protein: CASSLPSGGLQETQYF

D gene: .
V gene: TRBV9
clone size: .
J gene: TRBJ2-2
CDR3 DNA: TGTGCCAGCAGCGCTCCTACCGGGACCTTCACCGGGGAGCTGTTTTTT
CDR3 protein: CASSAPTGTFTGELFF

D gene: TRBD2
V gene: TRBV28
clone size: .
J gene: TRBJ2-7
CDR3 DNA: TGTGCCAGCACGCCCCCCGGACTAGCGGTAATCTACGAGCAGTACTTC
CDR3 protein: CASTPPGLAVIYEQYF

D gene: .
V gene: TRBV21-1
clone size: few
J gene: TRBJ2-7
CDR3 DNA: TGTGCCAGCACCCCCGGGACAGGGGGGATAGACTACAATGAGCAGTACTTC
CDR3 protein: CASTPGTGGIDYNEQYF

D gene: .
V gene: TRBV20-1
clone size: .
J gene: TRBJ2-7
CDR3 DNA: TGCAGTGCTGGGACAGAGGCGGGAACGCTGTCTTCCGAGCAGTACTTC
CDR3 protein: CSAGTEAGTLSSEQYF

D gene: .
V gene: TRBV24-1
clone size: .
J gene: TRBJ1-5
CDR3 DNA: TGTGCCACCGGTGGTGGGTCTAGCAATCAGCCCCAGCATTTT
CDR3 protein: CATGGGSSNQPQHF

D gene: .
V gene: TRBV20-1
clone size: many
J gene: TRBJ2-5
CDR3 DNA: TGCAGTGCTAGCCGAAAGGAAAACCAAGAGACCCAGTACTTC
CDR3 protein: CSASRKENQETQYF

D gene: TRBD1
V gene: TRBV20-1
clone size: few
J gene: TRBJ2-7
CDR3 DNA: TGCAGTGCTAGAGATCGACAGGGAGTCTACGAGCAGTACTTC
CDR3 protein: CSARDRQGVYEQYF

D gene: .
V gene: TRBV6-2/TRBV6-3
clone size: few
J gene: TRBJ2-7
CDR3 DNA: TGTGCCAGCAGTTACGAGGAGGGGACTTACTACGAGCAGTACTTC
CDR3 protein: CASSYEEGTYYEQYF

D gene: TRBD1
V gene: TRBV20-1
clone size: many
J gene: TRBJ2-1
CDR3 DNA: TGCAGTGCTAGAGATCCGGGACAGGGGTCATACAATGAGCAGTTCTTC
CDR3 protein: CSARDPGQGSYNEQFF

D gene: .
V gene: TRBV2
clone size: .
J gene: TRBJ1-5
CDR3 DNA: TGTGCCAGCAGTCCGTTGGGAGGGTACCAGCCCCAGCATTTT
CDR3 protein: CASSPLGGYQPQHF

D gene: TRBD2
V gene: TRBV20-1
clone size: few
J gene: TRBJ2-3
CDR3 DNA: TGCAGTGCCCGTACCGGGGGGAATACGCAGTATTTT
CDR3 protein: CSARTGGNTQYF